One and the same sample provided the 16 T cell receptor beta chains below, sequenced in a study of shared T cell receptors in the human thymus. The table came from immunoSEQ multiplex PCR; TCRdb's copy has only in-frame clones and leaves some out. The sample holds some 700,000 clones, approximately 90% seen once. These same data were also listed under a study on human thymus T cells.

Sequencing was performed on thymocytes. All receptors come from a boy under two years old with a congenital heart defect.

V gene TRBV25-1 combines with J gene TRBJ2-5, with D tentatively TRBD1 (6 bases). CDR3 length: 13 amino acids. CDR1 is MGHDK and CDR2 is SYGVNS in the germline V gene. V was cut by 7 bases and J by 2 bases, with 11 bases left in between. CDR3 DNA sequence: TGTGCCAGCAATCGACAGGAACAAGAGACCCAGTACTTC. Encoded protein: CASNRQEQETQYF.

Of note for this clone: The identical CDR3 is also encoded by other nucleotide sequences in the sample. CDR3 nucleotides: TGCAGCGTGGGGGCCTCCTACGAGCAGTACTTC. Amino acids: CSVGASYEQYF. The chain combines TRBV29-1 with TRBJ2-7; D possibly corresponds to TRBD1 (6 bases). The germline V gene encodes CDR1 SQVTM and CDR2 ANQGSEA. This CDR3 region has 11 residues. Between the trimmed V and J ends, which lost 6 bases and 0 bases, there was a span of 6 bases.

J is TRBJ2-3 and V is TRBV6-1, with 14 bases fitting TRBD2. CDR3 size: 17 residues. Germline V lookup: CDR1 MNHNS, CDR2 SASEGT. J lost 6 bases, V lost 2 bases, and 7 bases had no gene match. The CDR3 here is CASSERTSGRRLDTQYF. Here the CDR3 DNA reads TGTGCCAGCAGTGAACGGACTAGCGGGAGGAGGTTGGATACGCAGTATTTT.

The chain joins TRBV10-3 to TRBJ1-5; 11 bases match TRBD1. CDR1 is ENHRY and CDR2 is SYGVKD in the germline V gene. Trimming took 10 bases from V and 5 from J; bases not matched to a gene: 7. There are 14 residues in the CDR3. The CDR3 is CATLPDRGHQPQHF. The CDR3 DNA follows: TGTGCCACCCTCCCGGACAGGGGGCATCAGCCCCAGCATTTT.

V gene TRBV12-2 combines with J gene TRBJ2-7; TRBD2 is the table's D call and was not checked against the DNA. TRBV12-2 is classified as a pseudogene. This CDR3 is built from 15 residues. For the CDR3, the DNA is TGTGCAAGTCGCCCCGGGGGAGATCTATCCTACGAGCAGTACTTC. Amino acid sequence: CASRPGGDLSYEQYF.

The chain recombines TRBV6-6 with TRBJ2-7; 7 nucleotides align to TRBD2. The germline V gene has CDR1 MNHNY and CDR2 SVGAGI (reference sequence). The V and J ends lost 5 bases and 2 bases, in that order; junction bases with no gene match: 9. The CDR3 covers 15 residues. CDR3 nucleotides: TGTGCCAGCAGTCCCTTAGCGGGCCCAACCTACGAGCAGTACTTC. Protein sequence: CASSPLAGPTYEQYF.

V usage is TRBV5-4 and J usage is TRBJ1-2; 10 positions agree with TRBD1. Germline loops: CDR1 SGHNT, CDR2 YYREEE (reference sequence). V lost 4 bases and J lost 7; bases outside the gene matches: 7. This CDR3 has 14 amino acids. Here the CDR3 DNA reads TGTGCCAGCAGCGTGACAGGGGGCCACTCTGGCTACACCTTC. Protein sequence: CASSVTGGHSGYTF.

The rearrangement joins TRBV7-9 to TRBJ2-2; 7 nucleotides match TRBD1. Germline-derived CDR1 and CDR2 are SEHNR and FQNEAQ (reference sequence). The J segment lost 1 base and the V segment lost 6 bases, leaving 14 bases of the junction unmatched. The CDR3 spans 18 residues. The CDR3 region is CASRRGTPGQKNTGELFF. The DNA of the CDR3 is TGTGCCAGCAGGAGGGGAACTCCGGGACAGAAGAACACCGGGGAGCTGTTTTTT.

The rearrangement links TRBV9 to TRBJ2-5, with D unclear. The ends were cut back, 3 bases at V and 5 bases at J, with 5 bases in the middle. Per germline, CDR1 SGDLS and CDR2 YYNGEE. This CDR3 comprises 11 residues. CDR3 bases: TGTGCCAGCAGCGACGGTGAGACCCAGTACTTC. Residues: CASSDGETQYF.

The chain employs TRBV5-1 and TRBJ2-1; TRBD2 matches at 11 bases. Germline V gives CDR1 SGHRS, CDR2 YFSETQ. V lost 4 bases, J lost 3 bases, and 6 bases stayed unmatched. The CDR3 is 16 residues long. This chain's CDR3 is CASSPPGLADYNEQFF. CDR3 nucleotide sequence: TGCGCCAGCAGCCCACCGGGACTAGCGGACTACAATGAGCAGTTCTTC.

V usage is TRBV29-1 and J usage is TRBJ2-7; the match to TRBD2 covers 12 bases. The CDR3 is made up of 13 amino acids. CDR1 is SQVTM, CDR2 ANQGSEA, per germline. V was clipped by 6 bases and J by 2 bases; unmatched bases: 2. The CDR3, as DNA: TGCAGCGTGAGGACTAGCGGGGCCTACGAGCAGTACTTC. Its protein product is CSVRTSGAYEQYF.

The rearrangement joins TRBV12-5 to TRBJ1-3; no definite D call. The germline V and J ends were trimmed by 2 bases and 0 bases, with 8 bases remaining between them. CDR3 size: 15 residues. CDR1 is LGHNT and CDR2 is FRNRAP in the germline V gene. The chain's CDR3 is CASGLIESSGNTIYF. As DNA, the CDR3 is TGTGCTAGTGGTTTGATAGAGAGCTCTGGAAACACCATATATTTT.

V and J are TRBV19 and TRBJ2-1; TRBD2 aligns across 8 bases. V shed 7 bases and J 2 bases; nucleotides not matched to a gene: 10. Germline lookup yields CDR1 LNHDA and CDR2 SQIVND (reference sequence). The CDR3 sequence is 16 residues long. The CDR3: CASTTESGSTYNEQFF. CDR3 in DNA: TGTGCCAGTACTACAGAGAGCGGGAGTACCTACAATGAGCAGTTCTTC.

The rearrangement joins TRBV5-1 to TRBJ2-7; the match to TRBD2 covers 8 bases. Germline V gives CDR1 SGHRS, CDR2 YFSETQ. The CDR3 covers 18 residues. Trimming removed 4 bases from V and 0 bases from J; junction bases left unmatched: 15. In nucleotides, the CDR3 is TGCGCCAGCAGCGCCGGGACTAGTCCTATTAATTTCTCCTACGAGCAGTACTTC. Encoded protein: CASSAGTSPINFSYEQYF. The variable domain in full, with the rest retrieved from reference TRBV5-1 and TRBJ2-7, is KAGVTQTPRYLIKTRGQQVTLSCSPISGHRSVSWYQQTPGQGLQFLFEYFSETQRNKGNFPGRFSGRQFSNSRSEMNVSTLELGDSALYLCASSAGTSPINFSYEQYFGPGTRLTVT.

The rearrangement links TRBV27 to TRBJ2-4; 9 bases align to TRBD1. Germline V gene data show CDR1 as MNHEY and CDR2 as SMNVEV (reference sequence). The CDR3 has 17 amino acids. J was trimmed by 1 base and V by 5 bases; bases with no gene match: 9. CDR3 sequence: CASSPEQGARAKNIQYF. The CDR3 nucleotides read TGTGCCAGCAGTCCCGAACAGGGGGCGAGGGCCAAAAACATTCAGTACTTC.

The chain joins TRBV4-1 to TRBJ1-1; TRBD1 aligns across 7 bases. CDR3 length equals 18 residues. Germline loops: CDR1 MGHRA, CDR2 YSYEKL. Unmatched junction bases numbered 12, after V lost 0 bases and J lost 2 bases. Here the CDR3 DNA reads TGCGCCAGCAGCCAAGATCGGGACAGAGATACGAAAAACACTGAAGCTTTCTTT. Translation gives CASSQDRDRDTKNTEAFF.